This T cell receptor beta chain was documented in a study of shared clonotypes between healthy human individuals (dated by TCRdb to 2018 to 2021). With regard to the full study: Three men and two women, aged 18 to 49 years, made up the cohort. The study deeply sequenced blood TCR repertoires of about 5 healthy adults to estimate repertoire size and the extent of clonotype sharing between individuals. Different laboratories and diverse techniques were used to prepare libraries and sequence TCR repertoires, to increase sequencing depth and limit assay-specific biases. Per donor, leukapheresis produced somewhere between about 0.9 and 10 billion PBMCs. For each donor, CD4 naive and CD4 memory were each given three plates, CD8 naive was given two plates, and CD8 memory was given one plate.

V lost 5 bases and J lost 1 base, and the count of bases not matched to a germline gene is 7. Including cysteine and phenylalanine, the CDR3 has 18 amino acids. Left in the record is the CDR3 DNA by itself, 54 bases read in frame from the first base. As encoded in the germline V gene (reference sequence), CDR1 is LNHDA while CDR2 is SQIVND. Points on this clone: Which antigen it targets is not known. No base-level quality is on record; no much larger clone is a single base apart.

Beyond this particular receptor, the publication reports: Only blood was sampled, and tissue TCR repertoires likely differ from those in blood. Because the study included only a small number of donors, the genetic and exposure-history diversity represented was limited. Larger estimated clonotype richness was generally found for naive subsets than for memory subsets. When several donors were compared, the shared fraction of clonotypes was about 5.4% for naive CD4, more than 3% for naive CD8, roughly 2.3% for memory CD4, and under 0.5% for memory CD8. Higher generation probabilities were observed for clonotypes shared by all four sorted-subset donors than for non-shared clonotypes. Even with the large sequencing depth, rarefaction of the sorted-subset datasets indicated that sequencing was incomplete. Based on pairwise subsampling, the degree of clonotype sharing among donors was expected to be affected by sequencing depth.

Using the deep immunoSEQ assay, TCR CDR3 regions were amplified from genomic DNA by multiplex PCR. For each cell subset, the extracted genomic DNA was distributed evenly across all wells of several immunoSEQ 96-well plates, and each plate served as one replicate. Each replicate PCR for sorted subsets received around 200 ng genomic DNA, equal to roughly 33,000 T cell genomes. The purified libraries were quantified using a Qubit 3.0 fluorometer, sized with a Bioanalyzer 2100, and then quantified again using the KAPA Library Quantification kit. Each immunoSEQ 96-well plate was sequenced on its own single-read 150-cycle Illumina NextSeq 550 flow cell. On the study's bioinformatics: Because the immunoSEQ output included only junctional sequences and no quality scores, the filtering could not be the same as the filtering used for full-length reads. To assign V/J genes and CDR3, sequences were annotated against IMGT germline references using PyIR, a Python wrapper for IgBLAST v1.9. Reads were filtered out if the reads had weak V/J assignments (E-value above 1e-6), no CDR3, stop codons, out-of-frame junctions, or ambiguous translated residues. V3J clonotypes were defined by identical inferred V gene, J gene, and CDR3 amino acid sequence. Percentage overlap between repertoires was computed as shared unique clonotypes divided by the size of the smaller repertoire. Three approaches were used to assess repertoire richness: RTK rarefaction, the Chao1 estimator, and Recon v2.1 estimates of unobserved clonotypes. OLGA was used to compute generation probabilities for all TCRbeta clonotypes that the gDNA method yielded from a handful of donors. Held by TCRdb, this immuneACCESS table contains in-frame sequences only and omits some clones. Under half of the omission traces to an unresolved V gene where checked; the cause of the rest is unknown. The DNA gave D and trimming, while V, J and clone size come from that table. The sample records roughly 2 million clones, just under 95% of which are singletons. About 1.1% of the sample is taken by the ten largest.

For the CD8 naive samples, CD45RO-negative cells were positively selected for CCR7, yielding a CD45RA+CCR7+ population from which TemRA cells were excluded. Healthy HIV-negative adults with no recently reported acute infections or vaccinations were included as donors. Every donor was a Caucasian adult residing in Nashville, Tennessee, USA. Blood was obtained by leukapheresis, after which PBMCs were separated by Ficoll-Histopaque density gradient centrifugation and cryopreserved in liquid nitrogen vapor phase. Analytical flow cytometry was used to check the purity and quantity of each magnetically sorted T cell population. Genomic DNA was isolated from every sorted fraction and measured by UV absorbance on a Nanodrop 2000c.

The sequence derives from a man younger than 30 in good health. The sample consisted of naive CD8+ T cells sorted from blood. Explained via the paper, the cell subset or site label denotes: CD45RA+CCR7+. The rearranged segments are TRBV19 and TRBJ2-1, and 14 junction bases match TRBD2. Read as DNA, the sequence is TGTGCCAGTAGTGAATTGGGACTAGCGGGAGAGTCCTACAATGAGCAGTTCTTC. Its protein product is CASSELGLAGESYNEQFF.